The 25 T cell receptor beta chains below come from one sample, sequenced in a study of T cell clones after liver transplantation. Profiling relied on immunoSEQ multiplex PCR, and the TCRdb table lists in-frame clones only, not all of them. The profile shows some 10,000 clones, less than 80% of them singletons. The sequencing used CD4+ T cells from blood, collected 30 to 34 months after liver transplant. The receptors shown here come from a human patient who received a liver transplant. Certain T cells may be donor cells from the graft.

The CDR3 DNA sequence: TGTGCCAGCAAACCGACACCACAGGGAGCTAACTATGGCTACACCTTC. It encodes CASKPTPQGANYGYTF. V is TRBV27 and J is TRBJ1-2; a possible D gene is TRBD1 (6 bases). This CDR3 comprises 16 residues. The V end was cut by 7 bases, the J end by 0 bases, with 18 bases between. Germline-derived CDR1 and CDR2 are MNHEY and SMNVEV (reference sequence).

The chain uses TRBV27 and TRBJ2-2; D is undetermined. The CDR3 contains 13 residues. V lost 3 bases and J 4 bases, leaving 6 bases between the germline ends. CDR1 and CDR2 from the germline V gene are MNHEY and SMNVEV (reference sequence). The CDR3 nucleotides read TGTGCCAGCAGTTTCGGGCCCACCGGGGAGCTGTTTTTT. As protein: CASSFGPTGELFF.

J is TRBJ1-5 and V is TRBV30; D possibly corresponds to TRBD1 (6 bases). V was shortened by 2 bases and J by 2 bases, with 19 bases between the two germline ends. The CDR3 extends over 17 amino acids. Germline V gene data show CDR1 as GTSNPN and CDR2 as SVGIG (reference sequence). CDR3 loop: CAWSNSLGGYGNQPQHF. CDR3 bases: TGTGCCTGGAGTAACTCCCTAGGGGGGTATGGCAATCAGCCCCAGCATTTT. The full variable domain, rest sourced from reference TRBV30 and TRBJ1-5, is SQTIHQWPATLVQPVGSPLSLECTVEGTSNPNLYWYRQAAGRGLQLLFYSVGIGQISSEVPQNLSASRPQDRQFILSSKKLLLSDSGFYLCAWSNSLGGYGNQPQHFGDGTRLSIL.

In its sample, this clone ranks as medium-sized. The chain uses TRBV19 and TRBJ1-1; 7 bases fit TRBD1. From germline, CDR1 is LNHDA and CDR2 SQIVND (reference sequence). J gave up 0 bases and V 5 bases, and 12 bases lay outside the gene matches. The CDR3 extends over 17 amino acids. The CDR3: CASSPRTGYFMNTEAFF. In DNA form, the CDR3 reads TGTGCCAGTAGTCCCCGGACAGGATATTTCATGAACACTGAAGCTTTCTTT.

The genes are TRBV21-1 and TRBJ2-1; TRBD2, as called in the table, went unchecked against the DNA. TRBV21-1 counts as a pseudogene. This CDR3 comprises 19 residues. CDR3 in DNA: TGTGCCAGCAGCACCCACGGCGCGAGCGGTTCAAGCTCCTACAATGAGCAGTTCTTC. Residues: CASSTHGASGSSSYNEQFF.

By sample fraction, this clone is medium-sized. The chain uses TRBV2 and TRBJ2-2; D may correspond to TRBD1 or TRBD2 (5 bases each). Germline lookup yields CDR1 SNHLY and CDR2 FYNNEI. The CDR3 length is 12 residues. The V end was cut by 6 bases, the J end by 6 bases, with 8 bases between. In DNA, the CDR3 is TGTGCCAGCAGCGAGGGACCCGGGGAGCTGTTTTTT. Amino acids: CASSEGPGELFF.

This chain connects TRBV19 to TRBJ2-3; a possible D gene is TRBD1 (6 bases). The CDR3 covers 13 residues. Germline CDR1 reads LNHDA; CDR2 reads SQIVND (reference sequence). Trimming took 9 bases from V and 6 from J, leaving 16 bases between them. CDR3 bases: TGTGCCAGCGATAATCAGGGGAAGGATACGCAGTATTTT. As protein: CASDNQGKDTQYF.

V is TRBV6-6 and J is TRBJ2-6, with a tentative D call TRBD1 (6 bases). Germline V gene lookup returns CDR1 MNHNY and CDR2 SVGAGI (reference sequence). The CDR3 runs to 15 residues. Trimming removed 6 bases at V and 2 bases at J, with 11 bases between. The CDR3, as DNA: TGTGCCAGCAGCCCCAAGGGGGCTGGGGCCAACGTCCTGACTTTC. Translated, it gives CASSPKGAGANVLTF.

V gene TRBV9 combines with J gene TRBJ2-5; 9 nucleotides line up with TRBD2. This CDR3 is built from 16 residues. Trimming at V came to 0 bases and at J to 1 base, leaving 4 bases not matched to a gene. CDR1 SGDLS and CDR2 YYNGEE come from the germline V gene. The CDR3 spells CASSVVPSGVQETQYF. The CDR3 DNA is TGTGCCAGCAGCGTAGTCCCTAGCGGGGTCCAAGAGACCCAGTACTTC. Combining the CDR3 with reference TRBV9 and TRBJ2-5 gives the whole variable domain DSGVTQTPKHLITATGQRVTLRCSPRSGDLSVYWYQQSLDQGLQFLIQYYNGEERAKGNILERFSAQQFPDLHSELNLSSLELGDSALYFCASSVVPSGVQETQYFGPGTRLLVL.

The CDR3 spells CASSIEKGTPYEQYF. In DNA form, the CDR3 reads TGTGCCAGTAGTATAGAAAAGGGGACTCCCTACGAGCAGTACTTC. The rearrangement joins TRBV19 to TRBJ2-7; possibly TRBD2 for D (6 bases). Germline V gene lookup returns CDR1 LNHDA and CDR2 SQIVND (reference sequence). This CDR3 has 15 residues. V was shortened by 0 bases and J by 2 bases, with 11 bases between the two germline ends.

The CDR3 sequence: CASTPGPGTYEQYF. DNA of the CDR3: TGTGCCAGCACCCCCGGACCGGGAACCTACGAGCAGTACTTC. The chain uses TRBV6-5 and TRBJ2-7; possible D gene TRBD2, 5 bases. The CDR3 is made up of 14 amino acids. V lost 7 bases, J lost 2 bases, and 15 bases lay in between. Germline CDR1 MNHEY, CDR2 SVGAGI.

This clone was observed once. The chain's CDR3 is CASSQALSGANVLTF. CDR3 DNA sequence: TGTGCCAGCAGCCAAGCCCTCTCTGGGGCCAACGTCCTGACTTTC. V gene TRBV11-2 combines with J gene TRBJ2-6, with no clear D. The CDR3 has 15 amino acids. With 5 bases removed from V and 0 bases from J, the gap between germline ends came to 8 bases. Looked up from germline, CDR1 is SGHAT and CDR2 is FQNNGV.

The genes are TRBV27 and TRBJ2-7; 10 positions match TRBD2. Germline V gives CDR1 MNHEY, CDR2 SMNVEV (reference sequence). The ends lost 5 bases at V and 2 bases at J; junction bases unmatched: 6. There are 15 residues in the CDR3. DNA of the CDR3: TGTGCCAGCAGTGAGGTAGCGGGGGGCCCCTACGAGCAGTACTTC. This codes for CASSEVAGGPYEQYF.

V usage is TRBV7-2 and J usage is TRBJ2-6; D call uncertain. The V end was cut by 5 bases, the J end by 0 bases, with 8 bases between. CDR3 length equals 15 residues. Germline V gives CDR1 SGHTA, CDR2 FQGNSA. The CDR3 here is CASSQALSGANVLTF. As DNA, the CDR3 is TGTGCCAGCAGCCAAGCCCTCTCTGGGGCCAACGTCCTGACTTTC.

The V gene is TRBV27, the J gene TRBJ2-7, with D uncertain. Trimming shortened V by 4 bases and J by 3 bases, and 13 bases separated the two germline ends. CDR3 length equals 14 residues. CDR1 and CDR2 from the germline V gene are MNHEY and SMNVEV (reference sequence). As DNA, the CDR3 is TGTGCCAGCAGTTCACCGGGCCGTTACTACGAGCAGTACTTC. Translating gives CASSSPGRYYEQYF.

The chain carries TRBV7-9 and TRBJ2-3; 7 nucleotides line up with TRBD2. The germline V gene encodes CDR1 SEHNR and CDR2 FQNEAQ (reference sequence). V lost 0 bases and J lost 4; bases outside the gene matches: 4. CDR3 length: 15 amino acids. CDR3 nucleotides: TGTGCCAGCAGCTTAGCGGGAGGGCCGTCAGATACGCAGTATTTT. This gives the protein CASSLAGGPSDTQYF.

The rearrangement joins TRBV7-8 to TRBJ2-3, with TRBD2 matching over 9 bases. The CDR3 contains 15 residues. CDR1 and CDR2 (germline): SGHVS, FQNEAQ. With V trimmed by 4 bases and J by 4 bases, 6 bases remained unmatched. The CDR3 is CASSSAGGAPDTQYF. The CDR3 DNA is TGTGCCAGCAGCTCGGCGGGGGGGGCCCCAGATACGCAGTATTTT.

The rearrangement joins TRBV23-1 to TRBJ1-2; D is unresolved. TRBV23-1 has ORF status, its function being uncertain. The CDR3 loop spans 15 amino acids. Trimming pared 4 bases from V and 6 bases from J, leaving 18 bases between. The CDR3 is CASSPPVAPTHGYTF. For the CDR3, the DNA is TGCGCCAGCAGTCCCCCAGTCGCTCCGACTCATGGCTACACCTTC.

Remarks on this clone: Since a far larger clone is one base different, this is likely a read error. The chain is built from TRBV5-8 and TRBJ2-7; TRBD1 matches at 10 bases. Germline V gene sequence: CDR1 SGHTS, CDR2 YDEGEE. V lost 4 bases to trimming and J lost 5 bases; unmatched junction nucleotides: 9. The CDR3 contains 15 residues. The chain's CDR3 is CASSLEGQGNDEQYF. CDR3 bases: TGTGCCAGCAGCCTGGAGGGACAGGGGAACGACGAGCAGTACTTC.

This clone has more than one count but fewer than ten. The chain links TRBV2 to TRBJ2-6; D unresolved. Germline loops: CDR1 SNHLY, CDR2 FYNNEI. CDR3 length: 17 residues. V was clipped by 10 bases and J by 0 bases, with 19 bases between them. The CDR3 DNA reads TGTGCCACCCTTCGGAACTCAGCCAGCTCTGGGGCCAACGTCCTGACTTTC. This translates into CATLRNSASSGANVLTF.

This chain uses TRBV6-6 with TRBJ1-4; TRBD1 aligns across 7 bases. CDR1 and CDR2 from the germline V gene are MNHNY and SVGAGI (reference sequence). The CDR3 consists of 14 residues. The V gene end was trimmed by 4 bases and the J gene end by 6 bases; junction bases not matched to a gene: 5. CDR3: CASSLRQGDEKLFF. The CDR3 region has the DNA TGTGCCAGCAGTTTAAGACAGGGTGATGAAAAACTGTTTTTT.

The CDR3 sequence is CASSIFSGGHYEQYF. The CDR3 bases are TGTGCCAGTAGTATATTTTCTGGGGGACACTACGAGCAGTACTTC. The chain links TRBV19 to TRBJ2-7; tentatively, D is TRBD1 (6 bases). The CDR3 spans 15 residues. Trimming took 2 bases from V and 3 from J, leaving 14 bases between them. Germline CDR1 reads LNHDA; CDR2 reads SQIVND (reference sequence).

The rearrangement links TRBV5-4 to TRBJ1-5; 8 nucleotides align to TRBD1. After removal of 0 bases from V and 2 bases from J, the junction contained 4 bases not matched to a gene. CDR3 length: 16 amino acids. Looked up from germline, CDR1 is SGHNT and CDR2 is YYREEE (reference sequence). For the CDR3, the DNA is TGTGCCAGCAGCTTGGATCTGGGACAGGGCAATCAGCCCCAGCATTTT. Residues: CASSLDLGQGNQPQHF.

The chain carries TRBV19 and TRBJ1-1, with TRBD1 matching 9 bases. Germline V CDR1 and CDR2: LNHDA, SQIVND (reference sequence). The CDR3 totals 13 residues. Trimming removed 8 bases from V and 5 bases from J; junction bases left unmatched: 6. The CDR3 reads CASLTGGRTEAFF. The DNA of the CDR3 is TGTGCCAGTTTAACAGGGGGCCGGACTGAAGCTTTCTTT.

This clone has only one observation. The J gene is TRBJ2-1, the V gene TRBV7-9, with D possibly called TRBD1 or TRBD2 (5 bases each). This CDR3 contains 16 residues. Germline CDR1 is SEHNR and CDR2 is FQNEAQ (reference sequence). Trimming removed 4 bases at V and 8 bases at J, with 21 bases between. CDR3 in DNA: TGTGCCAGCAGCTCAACCGGGACGGATGCTATGCATGAGCAGTTCTTC. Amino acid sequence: CASSSTGTDAMHEQFF.